The T cell receptor (beta chain) under discussion was sequenced for a study of shared clonotypes between healthy human individuals. Overall study: The donor pool was made up of two women and three men aged 18 to 49. Study-level points and caveats: Estimated clonotype richness was generally higher in naive than memory subsets. Specimens sampled were limited to blood, with tissue repertoires likely differing.

Per the original data handling: Filtering differed since immunoSEQ provided only junctions, with no quality scores. Assay used: immunoSEQ multiplex PCR; TCRdb lists only in-frame clones, some missing. That table furnishes V, J and clone size, whereas the DNA furnished D and trimming. The sample has a few million clones, more than 90% seen once. V lost 9 bases to trimming and J lost 2 bases; unmatched junction nucleotides: 8. Germline V gene data show CDR1 as SNHLY and CDR2 as FYNNEI. This CDR3 is 17 amino acids long. A note on this clone: Its antigen is undetermined.

This TCR was sampled from a man between 18 and 35 years old in good health. Sequencing was carried out using naive CD4+ T cells sorted from blood. The subset: CD45RA+ positively selected. The rearrangement uses TRBV2 and TRBJ2-6, with 12 bases lining up with TRBD1. CDR3 in DNA: TGTGCCAGAAATCAGGGACAGGGGGCCCCTGGGGCCAACGTCCTGACTTTC. It yields the protein CARNQGQGAPGANVLTF. The full variable domain, with the rest looked up from reference TRBV2 and TRBJ2-6, is EPEVTQTPSHQVTQMGQEVILRCVPISNHLYFYWYRQILGQKVEFLVSFYNNEISEKSEIFDDQFSVERPDGSNFTLKIRSTKLEDSAMYFCARNQGQGAPGANVLTFGAGSRLTVL.